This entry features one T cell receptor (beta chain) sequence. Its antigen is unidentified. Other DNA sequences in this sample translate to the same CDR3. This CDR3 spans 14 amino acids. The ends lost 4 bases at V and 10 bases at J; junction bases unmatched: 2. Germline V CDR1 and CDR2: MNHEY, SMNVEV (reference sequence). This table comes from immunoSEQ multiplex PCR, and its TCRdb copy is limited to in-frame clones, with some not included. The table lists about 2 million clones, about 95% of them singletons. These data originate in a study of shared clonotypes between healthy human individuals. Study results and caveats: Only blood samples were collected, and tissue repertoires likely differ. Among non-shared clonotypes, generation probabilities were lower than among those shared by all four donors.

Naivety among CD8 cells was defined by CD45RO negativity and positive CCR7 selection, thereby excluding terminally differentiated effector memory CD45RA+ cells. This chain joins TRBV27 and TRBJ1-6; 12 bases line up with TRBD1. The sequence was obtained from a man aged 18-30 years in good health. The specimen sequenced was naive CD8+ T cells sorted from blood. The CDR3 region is CASSSGTGGSPLHF. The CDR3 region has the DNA TGTGCCAGCAGTTCCGGGACAGGGGGCTCACCCCTCCACTTT.